A selection of T cell receptor beta chains follows, all from one sample in a study of patients and donors after allogeneic stem cell transplantation. TCRdb re-analysed the RT-PCR reads in MiXCR, keeping a single row per CDR3 protein. The sample has roughly 880,000 distinct CDR3 sequences, under 20% seen once. The sample comprised blood, either unsorted or a sorted T cell fraction (not recorded which). These receptors came from a human donor who was either an allogeneic HSCT recipient or a stem cell or donor lymphocyte infusion donor (not recorded which). It is not recorded whose cells these are; they may come from a transplant donor. The CDR3 runs from the conserved cysteine through the conserved F or W. A D gene is named only where the DNA matches it firmly. For some rows the clone size is stated as once, few or many, or as a class when expanded; others skip it.

clone size	V gene	J gene	D gene	CDR3 DNA	CDR3 protein
NA	TRBV11-3	TRBJ2-3	NA	TGTGCCAGCAGCCTTGACAGCCATACGCAGTATTTT	CASSLDSHTQYF
few	TRBV12-3/TRBV12-4	TRBJ2-2	TRBD1	TGTGCCAGCAGTCGGGACAGGCTGAACACCGGGGAGCTGTTTTTT	CASSRDRLNTGELFF
many	TRBV7-8	TRBJ1-1	NA	TGTGCCAGCAGCGCTACAGGGAGCTCTGAAGCTTTCTTT	CASSATGSSEAFF
NA	TRBV5-1	TRBJ2-7	NA	TGCGCCAGCAGCTTTTCTGGGGACCCGAGCTCCTACGAGCAGTACTTC	CASSFSGDPSSYEQYF
few	TRBV20-1	TRBJ2-3	TRBD2	TGCAGTGCTAGAGATCTGGGCCGGCTAGCGGGGGTAGATACGCAGTATTTT	CSARDLGRLAGVDTQYF
NA	TRBV21-1	TRBJ2-2	NA	TGTGCCAGCTTTCTAAAGGGGGGGAGTACGAACACCGGGGAGCTGTTTTTT	CASFLKGGSTNTGELFF
NA	TRBV11-2	TRBJ1-1	TRBD1	TGTGCCAGCAGACGTCCGGGACAGAAGAACACTGAAGCTTTCTTT	CASRRPGQKNTEAFF
NA	TRBV5-1	TRBJ2-7	TRBD2	TGCGCCAGCAGCTTGGTGGGTAGCGGGGCCTACGAGCAGTACTTC	CASSLVGSGAYEQYF
few	TRBV6-2/TRBV6-3	TRBJ1-1	NA	TGTGCCAGCAGTTACCTTGGAGAGAACACTGAAGCTTTCTTT	CASSYLGENTEAFF
NA	TRBV12-3/TRBV12-4	TRBJ2-7	NA	TGTGCCAGCAGTATCACAGTGGGAAATCACGAGCAGTACTTC	CASSITVGNHEQYF
many	TRBV6-1	TRBJ1-4	NA	TGTGCCAGCAGTGGGGGCAGCGGCAATTGGCCTAATGAAAAACTGTTTTTT	CASSGGSGNWPNEKLFF
few	TRBV4-3	TRBJ1-2	NA	TGCGCCAGCAGCCAAGGCCCAGCTAACTATGGCTACACCTTC	CASSQGPANYGYTF
few	TRBV11-2	TRBJ1-2	TRBD1	TGTGCCAGCAGCTCAATAGGAGAGACAGGGCTCGGCTACACCTTC	CASSSIGETGLGYTF
few	TRBV4-1	TRBJ2-7	TRBD2	TGCGCCAGCAGCCAAAGCGGGACGACCTCCTACGAGCAGTACTTC	CASSQSGTTSYEQYF
NA	TRBV20-1	TRBJ2-3	NA	TGCAGTGCTTCAACAGGGAGTCAAAGCACAGATACGCAGTATTTT	CSASTGSQSTDTQYF
few	TRBV14	TRBJ1-4	NA	TGTGCCAGCAGCCATACGGGGGCAACTAATGAAAAACTGTTTTTT	CASSHTGATNEKLFF
many	TRBV29-1	TRBJ2-3	NA	TGCAGCGTTCCTTGGGCAGGATCCACAGATACGCAGTATTTT	CSVPWAGSTDTQYF
few	TRBV24-1	TRBJ2-1	TRBD2	TGTGCCACCAGTGATTTGCGAGCTAGCGGGAGTGTTGACGAGCAGTTCTTC	CATSDLRASGSVDEQFF
NA	TRBV28	TRBJ2-1	NA	TGTGCCAGCAGTTTATGGGGGAACAGGGTCGGTGAGCAGTTCTTC	CASSLWGNRVGEQFF
NA	TRBV7-8	TRBJ2-5	NA	TGTGCCAGCAACCCTAGGTGGGGGGCGGAGACCCAGTACTTC	CASNPRWGAETQYF
NA	TRBV6-5	TRBJ1-6	NA	TGTGCCAGCAGTTCGGACGGGGGGTCCCTCCACTTT	CASSSDGGSLHF
many	TRBV12-3/TRBV12-4	TRBJ2-3	TRBD2	TGTGCCAGCAGCATCGCAAGCGGGAGCGGGCAGTATTTT	CASSIASGSGQYF
few	TRBV6-6	TRBJ2-7	NA	TGTGCCAGTGAAGACAGGGAGGACTACGAGCAGTACTTC	CASEDREDYEQYF
many	TRBV29-1	TRBJ1-2	NA	TGCAGCGCCCAGGACCCAGCCTCCGGCTACACCTTC	CSAQDPASGYTF
many	TRBV12-3/TRBV12-4	TRBJ1-2	TRBD1	TGTGCCAGCAGTTTTGAGGGGGCGCGAGGCTACACCTTC	CASSFEGARGYTF
once	TRBV7-6	TRBJ1-2	NA	TGTGCCAGCAGCTTAAGCGGGCCGATCTATGGCTACACCTTC	CASSLSGPIYGYTF
NA	TRBV4-2	TRBJ1-1	NA	TGTGCCAGCAGCCAAGAGGGGGGCCCAGAGGAAGCTTTCTTT	CASSQEGGPEEAFF
NA	TRBV9	TRBJ2-6	NA	TGTGCCAGCAGTGTAGACGGCACCTCTGGGGCCAACGTCCTGACTTTC	CASSVDGTSGANVLTF
NA	TRBV21-1	TRBJ2-7	NA	TGTGCCAGCGCCCGAGACAGGAGGATTCCCTACGAGCAGTACTTC	CASARDRRIPYEQYF
many	TRBV2	TRBJ2-1	TRBD2	TGTGCCAGCAGTGAGGAACTAGCGGGAGGGCCTGTTGTTAATGAGCAGTTCTTC	CASSEELAGGPVVNEQFF
few	TRBV6-2/TRBV6-3	TRBJ2-7	TRBD1	TGTGCCAGCAGTTATTGGGACAGATACGAGCAGTACTTC	CASSYWDRYEQYF
NA	TRBV12-3/TRBV12-4	TRBJ2-1	TRBD2	TGTGCCAGCACCTTGAGCGGGGGGGCCACTAATGAGCAGTTCTTC	CASTLSGGATNEQFF
NA	TRBV10-3	TRBJ2-1	TRBD2	TGTGCCATCAGTTCGGGACTAGCGGGAGTTTATGAGCAGTTCTTC	CAISSGLAGVYEQFF
NA	TRBV2	TRBJ2-3	NA	TGTGCCAGCAGTGTTGAGGCGGACCATACGCAGTATTTT	CASSVEADHTQYF
few	TRBV6-1	TRBJ1-5	NA	TGTGCCAGCAGTGAAGCGCTTCGTCCAAGGGGCAATCAGCCCCAGCATTTT	CASSEALRPRGNQPQHF
many	TRBV7-2	TRBJ1-1	NA	TGTGCCAGCAGCGTAATGACGCCTCCCACTGAAGCTTTCTTT	CASSVMTPPTEAFF